The present TCR beta chain was sequenced within a study of cytotoxic CD8 clonotypes in ibrutinib-treated CLL. Method: immunoSEQ multiplex PCR; TCRdb's copy keeps in-frame clones and lacks some. The top ten hold under 30% of the sample, which has roughly 16,000 clones, about two thirds seen once. The CDR3 sequence is 14 residues long. With V trimmed by 1 base and J by 6 bases, 3 bases remained unmatched. CDR1 and CDR2 from the germline V gene are SGHAT and FQNNGV. The source was PBMCs, collected after 12 months of ibrutinib treatment. V is TRBV11-2 and J is TRBJ2-1; 7 bases fit TRBD2. This clonotype originated in a human donor with chronic lymphocytic leukemia. The chain's CDR3 is CASSLGSSGNEQFF. CDR3 nucleotide sequence: TGTGCCAGCAGCTTAGGCTCTAGCGGCAATGAGCAGTTCTTC.